A single sample is the source of the 11 T cell receptor beta chains below, sequenced in a study of technical replicates of blood from a few donors. Generated by immunoSEQ multiplex PCR, the TCRdb table keeps only in-frame clones and is missing some. The table includes about 6,900 clones, roughly 95% detected once. Sequences were obtained from PBMCs. These receptors all stem from a human donor in good health.

For the CDR3, the DNA is TGTGCCAGCTCATACGCCAGGAACACTGAAGCTTTCTTT. The encoded protein is CASSYARNTEAFF. The chain combines TRBV18 with TRBJ1-1; no reliable D call. The CDR3 contains 13 residues. Trimming pared 5 bases from V and 1 base from J, leaving 8 bases between. In germline, CDR1 is KGHSH, CDR2 LQKENI.

The J gene is TRBJ1-3, the V gene TRBV10-1; possible D gene TRBD1, 6 bases. Germline-derived CDR1 and CDR2 are WNHNN and SYGVQD (reference sequence). The V end was cut by 8 bases, the J end by 3 bases, with 11 bases between. The CDR3 sequence is 13 residues long. The CDR3 is CASQQGFGNTIYF. The CDR3 DNA sequence: TGCGCCAGCCAACAGGGATTTGGAAACACCATATATTTT.

The chain uses TRBV10-1 and TRBJ2-3; 7 bases are shared with TRBD2. The V and J ends lost 6 bases and 2 bases, in that order; junction bases with no gene match: 5. Germline-derived CDR1 and CDR2 are WNHNN and SYGVQD (reference sequence). The CDR3 spans 14 residues. This CDR3 reads CASSASGPTDTQYF. The DNA for the CDR3 is TGCGCCAGCAGCGCTAGCGGCCCCACAGATACGCAGTATTTT.

This clone was seen a single time. The chain recombines TRBV5-1 with TRBJ2-1; 9 bases fit TRBD1. The CDR3 totals 13 residues. Germline CDR1 reads SGHRS; CDR2 reads YFSETQ. The V segment lost 4 bases and the J segment 10 bases; nucleotides outside the gene matches: 6. This CDR3 is CASSRGQGEEQFF. The CDR3 DNA reads as TGCGCCAGCAGCCGGGGACAGGGCGAGGAGCAGTTCTTC. Combining the CDR3 with reference TRBV5-1 and TRBJ2-1 gives the whole variable domain KAGVTQTPRYLIKTRGQQVTLSCSPISGHRSVSWYQQTPGQGLQFLFEYFSETQRNKGNFPGRFSGRQFSNSRSEMNVSTLELGDSALYLCASSRGQGEEQFFGPGTRLTVL.

This chain connects TRBV5-1 to TRBJ2-5; maybe TRBD2 (5 bases). V was shortened by 2 bases and J by 5 bases, with 10 bases between the two germline ends. Germline V gene sequence: CDR1 SGHRS, CDR2 YFSETQ. CDR3 length: 13 amino acids. The CDR3 DNA reads TGCGCCAGCAGCTTAGAGGGCGGCGAGACCCAGTACTTC. Translating gives CASSLEGGETQYF.

The chain is built from TRBV10-3 and TRBJ1-1; D may be TRBD1 (6 bases). CDR1 and CDR2 (germline): ENHRY, SYGVKD. The CDR3 covers 14 residues. The V end was cut by 3 bases, the J end by 1 base, with 9 bases between. CDR3 sequence reads: CAISEGQSNTEAFF. The CDR3 DNA reads as TGTGCCATCAGTGAAGGACAGTCGAACACTGAAGCTTTCTTT.

The gene calls are TRBV11-3 and TRBJ2-3, with 8 bases fitting TRBD2. The CDR3 has 16 residues. Germline values: CDR1 SGHNT, CDR2 YENEEA. Trimming at V came to 1 base and at J to 4 bases, leaving 7 bases not matched to a gene. CDR3 loop: CASSLGGGRESDTQYF. As DNA, the CDR3 is TGTGCCAGCAGCTTAGGCGGGGGGCGAGAGTCAGATACGCAGTATTTT. The variable domain in full, with the rest retrieved from reference TRBV11-3 and TRBJ2-3, is EAGVVQSPRYKIIEKKQPVAFWCNPISGHNTLYWYLQNLGQGPELLIRYENEEAVDDSQLPKDRFSAERLKGVDSTLKIQPAELGDSAVYLCASSLGGGRESDTQYFGPGTRLTVL.

V is TRBV7-3 and J is TRBJ2-7; TRBD2 agrees at 8 bases. V lost 3 bases and J lost 7; bases outside the gene matches: 8. CDR3 size: 14 residues. Germline V gene data show CDR1 as SGHTA and CDR2 as FQGTGA. The CDR3 is CASSLSSGSWEQYF. In DNA form, the CDR3 reads TGTGCCAGCAGCTTGTCCAGCGGGAGTTGGGAGCAGTACTTC.

The genes are TRBV6-5 and TRBJ1-1, with D uncertain. This CDR3 contains 12 residues. V lost 5 bases to trimming and J lost 5 bases, with 9 bases between them. Germline CDR1 is MNHEY and CDR2 is SVGAGI. CDR3 amino acids: CASSLPGTEAFF. The CDR3 region has the DNA TGTGCCAGCAGTCTACCCGGTACTGAAGCTTTCTTT.

The rearrangement uses TRBV27 and TRBJ2-1; 9 bases fit TRBD1. The V gene's germline CDR1 is MNHEY and CDR2 SMNVEV (reference sequence). V lost 6 bases and J lost 10; bases outside the gene matches: 7. The CDR3 is made up of 13 amino acids. CDR3 amino acids: CASRRDRVGEQFF. CDR3 nucleotide sequence: TGTGCCAGCAGACGGGACAGGGTCGGCGAGCAGTTCTTC.

J is TRBJ2-2 and V is TRBV29-1, with 9 bases fitting TRBD2. Unmatched junction bases numbered 7, after V lost 2 bases and J lost 6 bases. There are 15 residues in the CDR3. Looked up from germline, CDR1 is SQVTM and CDR2 is ANQGSEA. As DNA, the CDR3 is TGCAGCGTTGAAAAAGGCCTAGCGGGATCCGGGGAGCTGTTTTTT. This encodes CSVEKGLAGSGELFF.